This T cell receptor (beta chain) was sequenced in a study of beta chain features in type 1 diabetes. Reverse transcription of all isolated RNA meant that expressed TCRB transcripts were sequenced. Method: immunoSEQ multiplex PCR; TCRdb's copy keeps in-frame clones and lacks some. Of 120,000 or so clones listed, around 17% were seen once; the top ten hold roughly 2.5%. On average, the one heparinised blood draw given by each donor was around 110 mL. Each of the sorted populations had a purity greater than 95%. With V trimmed by 5 bases and J by 4 bases, 8 bases remained unmatched. The CDR3 is 15 amino acids. In germline, CDR1 is WNHNN, CDR2 SYGVQD (reference sequence). Study-wide results and caveats: The naive, central memory and Treg TCRB repertoires showed an apparent similarity that was greater among patients than among healthy donors. TCRB CDR3 length was moderately but significantly reduced in all four CD4+ subsets of Type 1 diabetes patients.

Worth noting for this clone: Its specificity is not known.

The source material was central memory CD4+ T cells from blood. The TCR sequence derives from a man aged 25 to 40 with type 1 diabetes. The chain uses TRBV10-1 and TRBJ2-1; the match to TRBD1 covers 7 bases. In nucleotides, the CDR3 is TGCGCCAGCAGTCCTTCAGGGGGTAATTACAATGAGCAGTTCTTC. Translated, it gives CASSPSGGNYNEQFF.